Presented here are 16 T cell receptor beta chains from one specimen sequenced in a study of Graves' ophthalmopathy and Graves' hyperthyroidism. RNA transcripts were the template, and TCR beta CDR3 regions were amplified from them. The first-round RT-PCR employed HTBI primers together with the Qiagen OneStep RT-PCR kit. A multiplex PCR was then performed as the second round. MiXCR, run by TCRdb on the multiplex PCR reads, gives a single entry per CDR3 protein. The table includes a few hundred thousand distinct CDR3 sequences, approximately 35% detected once. Sequencing was done on a sample of peripheral blood or thyroid tissue (not recorded which). These receptors originate from an adult man with Graves' hyperthyroidism.

There are many counts of this clonotype. CDR3 in amino acids: CASSLAGRAGELFF. The CDR3 DNA follows: TGTGCCAGCAGCTTAGCGGGGAGGGCCGGGGAGCTGTTTTTT. The chain combines TRBV7-6 with TRBJ2-2; 7 bases match TRBD2. J was trimmed by 6 bases and V by 0 bases; bases with no gene match: 1. The germline V gene encodes CDR1 SGHVS and CDR2 FNYEAQ. The CDR3 sequence is 14 residues long.

This chain joins TRBV3-1 and TRBJ2-5; TRBD1 agrees at 7 bases. Germline loops: CDR1 LGHDT, CDR2 YNNKEL (reference sequence). The CDR3 has 15 residues. The V segment lost 4 bases and the J segment 1 base; nucleotides outside the gene matches: 6. The CDR3 loop is CASSRATGLQETQYF. Here the CDR3 DNA reads TGTGCCAGCAGCCGAGCGACAGGGCTCCAAGAGACCCAGTACTTC.

This clonotype occurred many times. This rearrangement joins TRBV2 to TRBJ2-5; D is undetermined. Germline loops: CDR1 SNHLY, CDR2 FYNNEI. Trimming pared 4 bases from V and 4 bases from J, leaving 13 bases between. This CDR3 has 14 residues. Written as DNA, the CDR3 is TGTGCCAGCAGTGTGGTGTGGATTCGAGAGACCCAGTACTTC. It encodes CASSVVWIRETQYF.

This clonotype was picked up one time. V and J are TRBV9 and TRBJ1-2; no clear D. This CDR3 has 13 residues. V was cut by 2 bases and J by 6 bases, with 11 bases left in between. Germline V lookup: CDR1 SGDLS, CDR2 YYNGEE. The CDR3 here is CASSVRVADGYTF. The CDR3 DNA follows: TGTGCCAGCAGCGTTCGGGTTGCGGATGGCTACACCTTC.

At least ten counts were recorded for this clonotype. The chain uses TRBV28 and TRBJ2-5; weak D call: TRBD2 (6 bases). This CDR3 has 14 amino acids. V was shortened by 1 base and J by 4 bases, with 10 bases between the two germline ends. Germline V gives CDR1 MDHEN, CDR2 SYDVKM. CDR3 loop: CASSLSVAAETQYF. The CDR3 DNA is TGTGCCAGCAGTTTATCGGTAGCGGCAGAGACCCAGTACTTC.

V is TRBV20-1 and J is TRBJ2-7; 9 bases map to TRBD1. The germline V gene has CDR1 DFQATT and CDR2 SNEGSKA (reference sequence). J lost 10 bases, V lost 4 bases, and 11 bases had no gene match. The CDR3 sequence is 13 residues long. The CDR3 spells CSAKPDRGFDQYF. The CDR3 nucleotides read TGCAGTGCTAAACCGGACAGGGGTTTCGATCAGTACTTC.

A word on this clonotype: A read error is possible here, since a much larger clone lies one base away. This chain joins TRBV2 and TRBJ2-6, with TRBD1 as a possible D gene (5 bases). V was trimmed by 6 bases and J by 2 bases, leaving 17 bases between them. The V gene's germline CDR1 is SNHLY and CDR2 FYNNEI. The CDR3 is 17 amino acids. The CDR3 reads CASRQDTVITGANVLTF. In nucleotides, the CDR3 is TGTGCCAGCAGGCAGGACACGGTAATAACTGGGGCCAACGTCCTGACTTTC.

Concerning this clonotype itself: The junction does not match germline at one end; this may be a read error. This chain links TRBV24-1 with TRBJ2-2, with a weak D call TRBD2 (6 bases). The DNA matches TRBJ2-3 better at its end, which makes the J call doubtful. The germline CDR1 and CDR2 sequences are KGHDR and SFDVKD. The CDR3 runs 13 residues. The CDR3 nucleotides are TGTGCCAGCAGTTTAAGTCCGGAGGGTACGCAGTATTTT. Translation: CASSLSPEGTQYF.

This clonotype has a count of ten or more. The rearrangement joins TRBV7-9 to TRBJ1-2; D remains unclear. The CDR3 spans 11 residues. Germline CDR1 SEHNR, CDR2 FQNEAQ (reference sequence). Trimming removed 5 bases from V and 1 base from J, with 2 bases in between. CDR3 coding DNA: TGTGCCAGCAGCCGTAACTATGGCTACACCTTC. It is translated as CASSRNYGYTF.

This clonotype showed up many times. The chain links TRBV2 to TRBJ1-4; tentative D call: TRBD1 (5 bases). Deletions cut 8 bases from V and 6 bases from J, with 10 bases between. The CDR3 totals 12 residues. Germline V gene data show CDR1 as SNHLY and CDR2 as FYNNEI. The CDR3 region is CASGREDEKLFF. DNA for the CDR3: TGTGCCAGCGGCAGGGAGGATGAAAAACTGTTTTTT.

The chain recombines TRBV29-1 with TRBJ1-3; a possible D gene is TRBD1 (6 bases). V was shortened by 4 bases and J by 3 bases, with 10 bases between the two germline ends. Germline CDR1 and CDR2: SQVTM and ANQGSEA. The CDR3 extends over 13 amino acids. Here the CDR3 reads CSVVTGFGNTIYF. The CDR3, as DNA: TGCAGCGTTGTCACAGGGTTTGGAAACACCATATATTTT.

Details on this clonotype: A much larger clone is a single base away; this may be a read error. The CDR3: CSARLIALSSRRFQETQYF. CDR3 bases: TGCAGTGCTAGATTAATTGCGCTCTCTAGCAGGAGGTTCCAAGAGACCCAGTACTTC. J is TRBJ2-5 and V is TRBV20-1, with D possibly being TRBD2 (5 bases). This CDR3 comprises 19 residues. The germline CDR1 and CDR2 sequences are DFQATT and SNEGSKA (reference sequence). V gave up 2 bases and J gave up 1 base, with 26 bases separating them.

This clonotype has at least ten counts. The chain links TRBV7-9 to TRBJ1-2, with D possibly TRBD1 on 5 matching bases. The germline V gene encodes CDR1 SEHNR and CDR2 FQNEAQ (reference sequence). Trimming took 5 bases from V and 11 from J, leaving 12 bases between them. There are 11 residues in the CDR3. The CDR3 DNA sequence: TGTGCCAGCAGCGGGGACGGGGGGTACACCTTC. It codes for CASSGDGGYTF.

This clonotype showed up just once. A much more abundant neighbour one base away suggests this may be a read error. This chain connects TRBV19 to TRBJ1-5; D is unclear. From germline, CDR1 is LNHDA and CDR2 SQIVND (reference sequence). This CDR3 is built from 15 residues. The V gene lost 3 bases and the J gene lost 2 bases, with 11 bases spanning the gap. The CDR3 sequence is CASSIKDGGNQPQHF. CDR3 in DNA: TGTGCCAGTAGTATTAAAGACGGAGGCAATCAGCCCCAGCATTTT.

This clonotype was observed once. CDR3 nucleotide sequence: TGTGCCAGCAGAACTAGCGGGAGGCTTACAGATACGCAGTATTTT. Its translation is CASRTSGRLTDTQYF. This chain uses TRBV28 with TRBJ2-3, with 12 bases aligning to TRBD2. Looked up from germline, CDR1 is MDHEN and CDR2 is SYDVKM. V dropped 6 bases and J dropped 3; count of bases not matched to a gene: 4. The CDR3 covers 15 residues.

With regard to this clonotype: A read error is possible here, since a much larger clone lies one base away. The rearrangement joins TRBV7-2 to TRBJ1-2; D remains unclear. The length of the CDR3 is 12 residues. Germline-derived CDR1 and CDR2 are SGHTA and FQGNSA. The CDR3 loop is CAGSFGFDGYTF. In DNA form, the CDR3 reads TGTGCCGGCAGCTTCGGGTTCGATGGCTACACCTTC. The entire variable domain, with the rest obtained from reference TRBV7-2 and TRBJ1-2, is as follows: GAGVSQSPSNKVTEKGKDVELRCDPISGHTALYWYRQSLGQGLEFLIYFQGNSAPDKSGLPSDRFSAERTGGSVSTLTIQRTQQEDSAVYLCAGSFGFDGYTFGSGTRLTVV.